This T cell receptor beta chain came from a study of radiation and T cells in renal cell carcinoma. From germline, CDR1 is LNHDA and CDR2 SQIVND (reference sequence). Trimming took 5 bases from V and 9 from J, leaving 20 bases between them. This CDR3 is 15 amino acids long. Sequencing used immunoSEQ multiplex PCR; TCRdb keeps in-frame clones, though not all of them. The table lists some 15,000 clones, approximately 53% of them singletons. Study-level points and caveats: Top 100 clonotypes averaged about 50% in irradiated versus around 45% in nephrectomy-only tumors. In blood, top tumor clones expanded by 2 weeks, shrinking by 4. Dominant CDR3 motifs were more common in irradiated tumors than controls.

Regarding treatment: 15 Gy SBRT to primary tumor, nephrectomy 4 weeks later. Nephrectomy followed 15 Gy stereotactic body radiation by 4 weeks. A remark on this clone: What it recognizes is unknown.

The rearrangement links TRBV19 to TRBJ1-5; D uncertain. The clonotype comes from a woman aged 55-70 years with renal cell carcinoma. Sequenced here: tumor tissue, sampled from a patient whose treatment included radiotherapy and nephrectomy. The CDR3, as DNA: TGTGCCAGTAGTCCCCCCCAGCTTTATATCCGGCCCCAGCATTTT. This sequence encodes CASSPPQLYIRPQHF.